The 7 T cell receptor beta chains below all came from one sample that was sequenced in a study of blood T cell repertoires in COVID-19. Profiling relied on immunoSEQ multiplex PCR, and the TCRdb table lists in-frame clones only, not all of them. Seen here are 120,000 to 150,000 clones, 84% observed once, and the top ten hold about 40%. The source material was peripheral blood. These receptors originate from a human donor in a cohort sampled during active COVID-19.

This clone was recorded once. V gene TRBV7-9 combines with J gene TRBJ1-2; D may be TRBD1 (5 bases). Germline V gene lookup returns CDR1 SEHNR and CDR2 FQNEAQ (reference sequence). The length of the CDR3 is 15 residues. V lost 4 bases and J lost 4, with 16 bases in between. CDR3: CASSSQREGSYGYTF. In DNA, the CDR3 is TGTGCCAGCAGCTCCCAAAGGGAGGGGTCCTATGGCTACACCTTC.

The genes are TRBV19 and TRBJ1-1; maybe TRBD1 (5 bases). V shed 0 bases and J shed 11 bases, with 13 bases lying between them. CDR1 and CDR2 from the germline V gene are LNHDA and SQIVND (reference sequence). CDR3 length: 13 residues. This CDR3 reads CASSIDQGWGAFF. Written as DNA, the CDR3 is TGTGCCAGTAGTATAGATCAGGGTTGGGGCGCTTTCTTT. Full variable domain (remainder filled in from reference TRBV19 and TRBJ1-1): DGGITQSPKYLFRKEGQNVTLSCEQNLNHDAMYWYRQDPGQGLRLIYYSQIVNDFQKGDIAEGYSVSREKKESFPLTVTSAQKNPTAFYLCASSIDQGWGAFFGQGTRLTVV.

This clone was counted only a few times. The chain joins TRBV3-1 (or the pseudogene TRBV3-2) to TRBJ2-2; the match to TRBD2 covers 7 bases. There are 15 residues in the CDR3. Germline V lookup: CDR1 LGHDT, CDR2 YNNKEL (reference sequence). With V trimmed by 6 bases and J by 0 bases, 4 bases remained unmatched. The CDR3 DNA reads as TGTGCCAGCAGTCGTGGACTAGCGAACACCGGGGAGCTGTTTTTT. This gives the protein CASSRGLANTGELFF.

The chain links TRBV11-1 to TRBJ2-7, with TRBD2 matching over 9 bases. CDR1 is SGHAT, CDR2 FQDESV, per germline (reference sequence). The CDR3 runs to 14 residues. V trimming: 5 bases; J trimming: 2 bases; junction bases outside the gene matches: 4. This CDR3 is CASSLGGGAYEQYF. The CDR3 DNA reads TGTGCCAGCAGCCTGGGCGGGGGGGCCTACGAGCAGTACTTC.

This clone came up once. The CDR3 here is CASSELGTGEGHGYTF. CDR3 coding DNA: TGTGCCAGCAGTGAATTAGGCACAGGGGAAGGACATGGCTACACCTTC. The V and J genes are TRBV25-1 and TRBJ1-2; 7 nucleotides agree with TRBD1. CDR1 MGHDK and CDR2 SYGVNS come from the germline V gene. The CDR3 loop spans 16 amino acids. With V trimmed by 1 base and J by 6 bases, 11 bases remained unmatched.

The chain combines TRBV6-8 with TRBJ1-4; a weak D match, TRBD1 (6 bases). Germline V gene lookup returns CDR1 MNHGY and CDR2 SAAAGT. V lost 6 bases to trimming and J lost 8 bases, with 10 bases between them. The CDR3 covers 12 residues. CDR3 in amino acids: CASSRQGEKLFF. For the CDR3, the DNA is TGTGCCAGCAGCCGGCAGGGGGAAAAACTGTTTTTT.

The J gene is TRBJ1-2, the V gene TRBV6-2 or TRBV6-3; D call uncertain. The germline V gene encodes CDR1 MNHEY and CDR2 SVGEGT. There are 14 residues in the CDR3. Trimming left V 0 bases short and J 2 bases short, with 7 bases between. CDR3 DNA sequence: TGTGCCAGCAGTTACTCGACATCCAACTATGGCTACACCTTC. Translated: CASSYSTSNYGYTF.